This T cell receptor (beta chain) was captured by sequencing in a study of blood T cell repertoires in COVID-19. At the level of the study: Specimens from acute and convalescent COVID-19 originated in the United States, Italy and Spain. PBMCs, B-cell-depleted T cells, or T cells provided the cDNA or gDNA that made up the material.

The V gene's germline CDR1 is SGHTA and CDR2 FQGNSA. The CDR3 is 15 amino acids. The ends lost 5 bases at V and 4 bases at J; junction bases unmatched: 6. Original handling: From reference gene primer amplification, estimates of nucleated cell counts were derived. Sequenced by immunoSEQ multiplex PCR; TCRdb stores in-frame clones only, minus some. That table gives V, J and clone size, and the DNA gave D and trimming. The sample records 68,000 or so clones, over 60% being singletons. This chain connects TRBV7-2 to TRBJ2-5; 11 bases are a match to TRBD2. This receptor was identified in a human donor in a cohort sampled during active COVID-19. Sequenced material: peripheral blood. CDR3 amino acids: CASSASSGRSETQYF. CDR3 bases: TGTGCCAGCAGCGCGTCTAGCGGGAGGTCAGAGACCCAGTACTTC.